These 7 T cell receptor beta chains were all obtained from the same sample, sequenced in a study of OX40 agonist ivuxolimab in advanced cancers. Libraries were prepared by immunoSEQ multiplex PCR; TCRdb keeps only in-frame clonotypes and omits some of them. The table includes tens of thousands of clones, 80% to 90% detected once. The sample was CD4+ or CD8+ T cells sorted from blood, taken in a trial of the OX40 agonist ivuxolimab. Receptors originate from an adult with an advanced solid tumor such as melanoma, head and neck, liver or kidney cancer.

In DNA form, the CDR3 reads TGTGCCAGCAGATCCGAGGCAGATACGCAGTATTTT. This encodes CASRSEADTQYF. This rearrangement joins TRBV7-9 to TRBJ2-3; no clear D. CDR3 length: 12 amino acids. V was pared by 6 bases and J by 4 bases, with 8 bases between. Germline CDR1 SEHNR, CDR2 FQNEAQ (reference sequence). The entire variable domain, with the rest obtained from reference TRBV7-9 and TRBJ2-3, is as follows: DTGVSQNPRHKITKRGQNVTFRCDPISEHNRLYWYRQTLGQGPEFLTYFQNEAQLEKSRLLSDRFSAERPKGSFSTLEIQRTEQGDSAMYLCASRSEADTQYFGPGTRLTVL.

There are a few counts of this clone. The chain employs TRBV7-8 and TRBJ2-3, with D unclear. CDR1 is SGHVS, CDR2 FQNEAQ, per germline. Trimming stripped 2 bases from V and 2 bases from J, with 5 bases between. The CDR3 is 13 residues long. For the CDR3, the DNA is TGTGCCAGCAGCTTATTAATCACAGATACGCAGTATTTT. Translated, it gives CASSLLITDTQYF. Filled out from reference TRBV7-8 and TRBJ2-3, the complete variable domain reads GAGVSQSPRYKVAKRGQDVALRCDPISGHVSLFWYQQALGQGPEFLTYFQNEAQLDKSGLPSDRFFAERPEGSVSTLKIQRTQQEDSAVYLCASSLLITDTQYFGPGTRLTVL.

The rearrangement uses TRBV27 and TRBJ1-2; 7 bases agree with TRBD1. J gave up 3 bases and V 0 bases, and 1 base lay outside the gene matches. The CDR3 consists of 14 residues. Germline V gives CDR1 MNHEY, CDR2 SMNVEV (reference sequence). CDR3: CASSLSGQDYGYTF. CDR3 nucleotide sequence: TGTGCCAGCAGTTTATCCGGACAGGACTATGGCTACACCTTC.

The rearrangement uses TRBV18 and TRBJ2-1; 9 bases are shared with TRBD2. The length of the CDR3 is 17 residues. Per germline, CDR1 KGHSH and CDR2 LQKENI. V was clipped by 3 bases and J by 0 bases; unmatched bases: 6. This chain's CDR3 is CASSPRLADSSYNEQFF. In DNA form, the CDR3 reads TGTGCCAGCTCACCTAGACTAGCGGACAGCTCCTACAATGAGCAGTTCTTC.

The V call is TRBV30, the J call TRBJ2-3; perhaps TRBD1 as D (6 bases). Germline loops: CDR1 GTSNPN, CDR2 SVGIG (reference sequence). This CDR3 is built from 15 residues. V was clipped by 2 bases and J by 1 base, with 13 bases between them. The chain's CDR3 is CAWSITGSGTDTQYF. The CDR3 DNA reads TGTGCCTGGAGTATTACAGGGTCCGGCACAGATACGCAGTATTTT.

The chain has TRBV19 and TRBJ1-5, with D possibly being TRBD1 (6 bases). Germline CDR1 LNHDA, CDR2 SQIVND (reference sequence). Trimming took 3 bases from V and 3 from J, leaving 9 bases between them. The CDR3 totals 14 residues. The CDR3 sequence: CASSIRDTNQPQHF. Here the CDR3 DNA reads TGTGCCAGTAGTATCCGGGACACCAATCAGCCCCAGCATTTT.

This clone showed up just a few times. This chain uses TRBV4-1 with TRBJ1-1; tentatively, D is TRBD1 (5 bases). CDR3 length equals 15 residues. Between the trimmed V and J ends, which lost 3 bases and 0 bases, there was a span of 11 bases. Germline lookup yields CDR1 MGHRA and CDR2 YSYEKL. CDR3 residues: CASSQTDGLNTEAFF. The CDR3, as DNA: TGCGCCAGCAGCCAGACAGACGGACTGAACACTGAAGCTTTCTTT.